A selection of T cell receptor beta chains follows, all from one sample in a study of T-cell memory formation after mild COVID-19. Each CDR3 protein gets one entry after TCRdb re-called the 5' RACE reads with MiXCR. The sample has about half a million distinct CDR3 sequences, around a sixth seen once. Specimen: PBMCs or a T cell subset sorted from them (not recorded which). These receptors came from an adult woman who had mild COVID-19 (a few samples of this study predate the infection). Cell type and time point are not known. CDR3s include the opening cysteine and the closing phenylalanine or tryptophan. A D gene is named only where the DNA matches it firmly. Not every row has a clone size; where given, it reads once, few, many or a size class.

V	D	J	size	DNA	CDR3
TRBV7-2	TRBD2	TRBJ2-3	NA	TGTGCCAGCAGCTTAGGGATTAGCGGGGGGGCAGTAGATACGCAGTATTTT	CASSLGISGGAVDTQYF
TRBV27	TRBD1	TRBJ2-7	few	TGTGCCAGCAGTTTTGTCGGGACAGGGGACTACGAGCAGTACTTC	CASSFVGTGDYEQYF
TRBV5-1	TRBD1	TRBJ2-7	NA	TGCGCCAGCAGCGCCTCGTCAGGGGGAATCCCCTACGAGCAGTACTTC	CASSASSGGIPYEQYF
TRBV11-1	NA	TRBJ2-1	NA	TGTGCCAGCGCGCCACCCGGGGCAGCTTCCTACAATGAGCAGTTCTTC	CASAPPGAASYNEQFF
TRBV19	TRBD1	TRBJ1-5	NA	TGTGCCAGTAGTATAGTCGGAATCGGGACAGGGGGCACTAGCAATCAGCCCCAGCATTTT	CASSIVGIGTGGTSNQPQHF
TRBV11-2	NA	TRBJ1-5	few	TGTGCCAGCAGCTTAGAAACAGGGCGGAATCAGCCCCAGCATTTT	CASSLETGRNQPQHF
TRBV11-2	NA	TRBJ2-4	few	TGTGCCAGCAGCCTAGGGGGTTTAAACATTCAGTACTTC	CASSLGGLNIQYF
TRBV20-1	NA	TRBJ1-2	NA	TGCAGTGCTGCTGTCCCCTGGGGCTACACCTTC	CSAAVPWGYTF
TRBV5-1	NA	TRBJ2-7	many	TGCGCCAGCAGCTCCGGGATAGCCCTTTACGAGCAGTACTTC	CASSSGIALYEQYF
TRBV5-1	TRBD1	TRBJ2-5	NA	TGCGCCAGCAGCCCGGAGGGACAGGGAGGAGAGACCCAGTACTTC	CASSPEGQGGETQYF
TRBV7-9	NA	TRBJ2-7	many	TGTGCCAGCAGCCTACAGGGTGACGAGCAGTACTTC	CASSLQGDEQYF
TRBV11-2	NA	TRBJ2-7	few	TGTGCCAGCAGCCCTAGCGTTAGCTCCTACGAGCAGTACTTC	CASSPSVSSYEQYF
TRBV9	NA	TRBJ1-6	few	TGTGCCAGCAGCGAGTCCTCAGGGTTAGGTAATTCACCCCTCCACTTT	CASSESSGLGNSPLHF
TRBV27	NA	TRBJ2-1	NA	TGTGCCAGCAGTTTAGGGGGCGGGGGCCCTTACAATGAGCAGTTCTTC	CASSLGGGGPYNEQFF
TRBV7-9	TRBD2	TRBJ2-3	few	TGTGCCAGCAGCCCTTTGCGGGGGGCACCGGAGAGGACGCAGTATTTT	CASSPLRGAPERTQYF
TRBV5-1	NA	TRBJ2-1	NA	TGCGCCAGCAGGCTTTCAAGCTCCTACAATGAGCAGTTCTTC	CASRLSSSYNEQFF
TRBV12-3/TRBV12-4	TRBD1	TRBJ2-4	few	TGTGCCAGCAGATCCCAGGGACAGGGGGTCATTCAGTACTTC	CASRSQGQGVIQYF
TRBV28	NA	TRBJ1-5	few	TGTGCCAGCACCATAACATACGGGGGGGGCTATAGCAATCAGCCCCAGCATTTT	CASTITYGGGYSNQPQHF
TRBV27	NA	TRBJ2-5	NA	TGTGCCAGCAGGTCCACCCGGGACTCGATTCAAGAGACCCAGTACTTC	CASRSTRDSIQETQYF
TRBV29-1	TRBD1	TRBJ1-1	NA	TGCAGCGTTGGGACAGGGAGGAGGACTGAAGCTTTCTTT	CSVGTGRRTEAFF